The rows below give T cell receptor beta chains drawn from one sample of a study of blood T cell repertoires in COVID-19. The protocol was immunoSEQ multiplex PCR, while the TCRdb copy is restricted to in-frame clones and leaves out a portion. The data hold 65,000 to 90,000 clones, with over 80% observed a single time. The source material was peripheral blood. The receptors originated from a man older than 75 with active or convalescent COVID-19. CDR3s include the opening cysteine and the closing phenylalanine or tryptophan. D genes are given only for firm matches. Clone size appears in some rows only: once, few, many, or a class for an expanded clone.

V	J	D	size	DNA	CDR3
TRBV27	TRBJ1-1	TRBD1	-	TGTGCCAGCAGTCCCTGGGACAGGCCTGAAGCTTTCTTT	CASSPWDRPEAFF
TRBV4-2	TRBJ2-3	TRBD2	-	TGTGCCAGCAGCCAATCGCTAGCGGGAGGCACAGATACGCAGTATTTT	CASSQSLAGGTDTQYF
TRBV7-6	TRBJ2-2	TRBD2	-	TGTGCCAGCAGCTTAGTGGTCTCGAGTCCTAGCGGGACCTACACCGGGGAGCTGTTTTTT	CASSLVVSSPSGTYTGELFF
TRBV30	TRBJ2-5	TRBD1	-	TGTGCCTGGACCCTCGGACAGGGGTTCCAAGAGACCCAGTACTTC	CAWTLGQGFQETQYF
TRBV6-2/TRBV6-3	TRBJ2-7	-	-	TGTGCCAGCAGTTGGTCGGGAAGAACCTACGAGCAGTACTTC	CASSWSGRTYEQYF
TRBV5-1	TRBJ2-5	-	-	TGCGCCAGCAGCTTGGCTGGACTTCAAGAGACCCAGTACTTC	CASSLAGLQETQYF
TRBV6-5	TRBJ2-2	-	-	TGTGCCAGCAGTTATCGATCGGTCCCCGGGGAGCTGTTTTTT	CASSYRSVPGELFF
TRBV28	TRBJ2-5	TRBD1	-	TGTGCCAGCAGGAACAGGGGGCAAACGAAGACCCAGTACTTC	CASRNRGQTKTQYF
TRBV6-6	TRBJ1-5	-	once	TGTGCCAGCAGTCAGACCTCCACAGGGTGGAATCAGCCCCAGCATTTT	CASSQTSTGWNQPQHF
TRBV19	TRBJ2-3	TRBD1	-	TGTGCCAGTACTGGGGCCGACAGGGGGCGCACAGATACGCAGTATTTT	CASTGADRGRTDTQYF
TRBV5-5	TRBJ1-4	-	-	TGTGCCAGCAGCTTTTTCAGGGGAGATGAAAAACTGTTTTTT	CASSFFRGDEKLFF
TRBV28	TRBJ1-5	-	-	TGTGCCAGCAGCGGGTATAGCAATCAGCCCCAGCATTTT	CASSGYSNQPQHF
TRBV6-2/TRBV6-3	TRBJ2-7	TRBD2	-	TGTGCCAGCAGCCAATGGGCGACTAGCGATTACGAGCAGTACTTC	CASSQWATSDYEQYF
TRBV7-9	TRBJ1-2	TRBD1	-	TGTGCCAGCAGCTTTATCCTCGGGACAGGGGGCGTTGGCTACACCTTC	CASSFILGTGGVGYTF
TRBV7-9	TRBJ2-1	TRBD2	-	TGTGCCAGCAGCTTATCGAGGCTAGCGGACAATGAGCAGTTCTTC	CASSLSRLADNEQFF
TRBV18	TRBJ2-3	TRBD1	-	TGTGCCAGCTCACCACAACAGGGGGCCGTAGATACGCAGTATTTT	CASSPQQGAVDTQYF
TRBV7-8	TRBJ1-4	-	-	TGTGCCAGCAGCTTAGAGGACAACCGAGAAAAACTGTTTTTT	CASSLEDNREKLFF
TRBV5-1	TRBJ2-3	-	few	TGCGCCAGCCGAGGGCAGGGGGGTAGAGATACGCAGTATTTT	CASRGQGGRDTQYF
TRBV2	TRBJ1-1	-	-	TGTGCCAGCAGTGAAGCGCGTAACACTGAAGCTTTCTTT	CASSEARNTEAFF
TRBV27	TRBJ1-5	-	-	TGTGCCAGCAGTCACCGGGGGAACCAGCCCCAGCATTTT	CASSHRGNQPQHF
TRBV4-3	TRBJ1-2	-	-	TGCGCCAGCAGCCAGGGGGCCCAGGGAACCCGTGGCTACACCTTC	CASSQGAQGTRGYTF
TRBV5-1	TRBJ1-3	-	-	TGCGCCAGCAGCCCGGAGGGCTGGGATGGAAACACCATATATTTT	CASSPEGWDGNTIYF
TRBV7-8	TRBJ2-1	-	-	TGTGCCAGCAGCTTAGCGTTAGACAATGAGCAGTTCTTC	CASSLALDNEQFF
TRBV6-2/TRBV6-3	TRBJ2-7	-	few	TGTGCCAGCAGTATCCGCCGTCGGTACGAGCAGTACTTC	CASSIRRRYEQYF
TRBV7-9	TRBJ2-5	-	-	TGTGCCAGCAGTCAAGCTTCGGAGACCCAGTACTTC	CASSQASETQYF
TRBV5-4	TRBJ1-2	-	-	TGTGCCAGCAGCTTGGTTGGGGGGAGTCGGGGCTACACCTTC	CASSLVGGSRGYTF
TRBV29-1	TRBJ2-7	-	-	TGCAGCTTCAAAATGGGGCCCGAGCAGTACTTC	CSFKMGPEQYF
TRBV12-3/TRBV12-4	TRBJ1-2	TRBD1	-	TGTGCCAGTGGAGGGACAGGGCGGTATGGCTACACCTTC	CASGGTGRYGYTF
TRBV6-5	TRBJ2-5	TRBD2	-	TGTGCCAGCAGAAAAACTACTAGCGGGAGGGAGACCCAGTACTTC	CASRKTTSGRETQYF
TRBV6-5	TRBJ2-7	-	-	TGTGCCAGCAGTTCCTTAGAGGCAGATTCCTACGAGCAGTACTTC	CASSSLEADSYEQYF
TRBV7-6	TRBJ2-2	TRBD1	-	TGTGCCAGCAGCGGGACAGGGGGCGGCACCGGGGAGCTGTTTTTT	CASSGTGGGTGELFF
TRBV7-7	TRBJ2-5	TRBD2	once	TGTGCCAGCAGCCCCGGGAGGCAAGAGACCCAGTACTTC	CASSPGRQETQYF
TRBV10-3	TRBJ1-2	TRBD1	-	TGTGCCATCAGTAGAGGGACAGAACAAAACTATGGCTACACCTTC	CAISRGTEQNYGYTF
TRBV6-2/TRBV6-3	TRBJ1-5	TRBD1	-	TGTGCCAGCAGTGAGCGGACAGGGGATCAGCCCCAGCATTTT	CASSERTGDQPQHF
TRBV19	TRBJ2-1	-	-	TGTGCCAGTAGTATAAATCCTCCGGGGAGTGTGTACAATGAGCAGTTCTTC	CASSINPPGSVYNEQFF
TRBV7-9	TRBJ2-7	-	-	TGTGCCAGCAGCTTAGCTTCGGGGAAGGAGCAGTACTTC	CASSLASGKEQYF
TRBV15	TRBJ2-3	-	-	TGTGCCACCAGTGGTGGGCGGGACCCAGATACGCAGTATTTT	CATSGGRDPDTQYF
TRBV3-1/TRBV3-2	TRBJ2-7	-	-	TGTGCCAGCAGCCGCACTGGCGGGGTTACCGAGCAGTACTTC	CASSRTGGVTEQYF
TRBV23-1	TRBJ1-1	-	-	TGCGCCAGCATCACCGGTCTGAACACTGAAGCTTTCTTT	CASITGLNTEAFF
TRBV11-3	TRBJ2-5	TRBD2	-	TGTGCCAGCAGCAGCCGAAGCGGGGGGCCGGGCCAAGAGACCCAGTACTTC	CASSSRSGGPGQETQYF
TRBV30	TRBJ2-5	-	-	TGTGCCTGGAGTGGGGGCCTGAGAGAGACCCAGTACTTC	CAWSGGLRETQYF
TRBV19	TRBJ2-4	-	-	TGTGCCAGTTCGGGACTAGCCAAAAACATTCAGTACTTC	CASSGLAKNIQYF
TRBV4-2	TRBJ1-6	-	-	TGTGCCAGCAGCCAAGATGTTACGGATTCACCCCTCCACTTT	CASSQDVTDSPLHF
TRBV5-1	TRBJ2-7	-	once	TGCGCCAGCAGCTTTGAGCAGGTGTACGACGAGCAGTACTTC	CASSFEQVYDEQYF
TRBV6-2/TRBV6-3	TRBJ2-5	-	once	TGTGCCAGCAGTTTAGTCATCAGGCCCCAGTACTTC	CASSLVIRPQYF
TRBV30	TRBJ1-3	-	-	TGTGCCTGGAGTGTAACTCGGATGGGCGGAAACACCATATATTTT	CAWSVTRMGGNTIYF
TRBV6-2/TRBV6-3	TRBJ2-1	-	-	TGTGCCAGCAGCGCGGGGAGGAATGAGCAGTTCTTC	CASSAGRNEQFF
TRBV5-4	TRBJ2-7	TRBD1	-	TGTGCCAGCAGCAAAAGACAGGGATTAGACGAGCAGTACTTC	CASSKRQGLDEQYF
TRBV11-2	TRBJ2-1	-	few	TGTGCCAGCAGTGAAGTAGAGGCGGATGAGCAGTTCTTC	CASSEVEADEQFF
TRBV6-5	TRBJ2-5	TRBD2	-	TGTGCCAGCAGAGGACTAGCGGGAGGTGAGACCCAGTACTTC	CASRGLAGGETQYF
TRBV5-8	TRBJ1-5	TRBD1	-	TGTGCCAGCAGCTTGCGGACAGGGAAAAAAGGTCAGCCCCAGCATTTT	CASSLRTGKKGQPQHF
TRBV10-3	TRBJ2-7	TRBD1	-	TGTGCCACCTCAACACCGGGACAGGGGTCCTACGAGCAGTACTTC	CATSTPGQGSYEQYF
TRBV5-1	TRBJ2-3	TRBD1	-	TGCGCCAGCAGCTTGGGGTTGCAGGGGGTGACAGATACGCAGTATTTT	CASSLGLQGVTDTQYF
TRBV5-1	TRBJ2-1	TRBD1	-	TGCGCCAGCAGCTTGGAACAGGGGAGTTCGCAGTTCTTC	CASSLEQGSSQFF
TRBV2	TRBJ2-3	-	-	TGTGCCAGCACGGGCACAGATACGCAGTATTTT	CASTGTDTQYF
TRBV5-1	TRBJ2-3	-	-	TGCGCCAGCAGCCGCAGGGGTGGCGGCACAGATACGCAGTATTTT	CASSRRGGGTDTQYF